Here is one T cell receptor (beta chain) with its context. What it binds is unknown. These data come from a study of post-analysis software for immune sequencing data. Tagging with unique molecular identifiers was a feature of the TCR beta cDNA libraries. Via MiXCR, TCRdb re-called the PCR reads, giving one row per CDR3 protein. The repertoire holds 750,000 to 950,000 distinct CDR3 sequences, with roughly half as singletons. This CDR3 is built from 12 residues. V dropped 7 bases and J dropped 5 bases, with 8 bases sitting between them. CDR1 is SNHLY and CDR2 is FYNNEI in the germline V gene. Study conclusions and caveats: Relative to controls, patients had about five TRBV segments at higher frequency, with TRBV5-6, TRBV5-1 and TRBV20-1 among these.

This receptor was taken from a girl aged 5 to 17 with multiple sclerosis. Sequenced: blood. V gene TRBV2 combines with J gene TRBJ2-2; D is ambiguous. The CDR3 nucleotides are TGTGCCAGCATGGCGAGGACCGGGGAGCTGTTTTTT. This codes for CASMARTGELFF.